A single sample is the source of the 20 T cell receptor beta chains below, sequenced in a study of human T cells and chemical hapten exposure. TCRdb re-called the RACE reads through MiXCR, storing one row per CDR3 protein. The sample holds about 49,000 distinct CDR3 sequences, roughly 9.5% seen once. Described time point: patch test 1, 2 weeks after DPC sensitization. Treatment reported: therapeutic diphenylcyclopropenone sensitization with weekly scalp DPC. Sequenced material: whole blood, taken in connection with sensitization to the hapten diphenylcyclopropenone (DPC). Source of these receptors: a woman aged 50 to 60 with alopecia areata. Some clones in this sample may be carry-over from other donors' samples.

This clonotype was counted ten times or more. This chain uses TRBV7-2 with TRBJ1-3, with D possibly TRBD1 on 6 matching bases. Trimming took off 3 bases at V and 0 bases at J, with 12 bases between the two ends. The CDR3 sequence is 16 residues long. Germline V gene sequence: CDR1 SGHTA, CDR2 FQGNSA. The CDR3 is CASSFAQGDSGNTIYF. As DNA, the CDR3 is TGTGCCAGCAGCTTTGCACAGGGCGACTCTGGAAACACCATATATTTT.

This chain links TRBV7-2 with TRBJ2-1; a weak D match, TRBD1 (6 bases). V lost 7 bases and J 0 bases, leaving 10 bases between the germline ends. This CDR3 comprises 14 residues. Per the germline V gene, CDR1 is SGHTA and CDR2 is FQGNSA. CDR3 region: CASTQGSSYNEQFF. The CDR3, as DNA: TGTGCCAGCACCCAGGGGAGCTCCTACAATGAGCAGTTCTTC.

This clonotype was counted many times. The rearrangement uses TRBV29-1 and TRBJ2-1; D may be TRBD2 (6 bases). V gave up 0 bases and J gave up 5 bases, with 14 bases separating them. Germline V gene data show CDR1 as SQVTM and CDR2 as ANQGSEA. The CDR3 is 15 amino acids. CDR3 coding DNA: TGCAGCGTTGAAGATCTTCGGGGGATCAACAATGAGCAGTTCTTC. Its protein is CSVEDLRGINNEQFF.

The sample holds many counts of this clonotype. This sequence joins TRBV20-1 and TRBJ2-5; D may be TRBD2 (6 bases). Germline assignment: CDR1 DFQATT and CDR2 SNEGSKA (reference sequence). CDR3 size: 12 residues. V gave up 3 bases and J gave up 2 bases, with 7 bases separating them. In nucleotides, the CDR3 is TGCAGTGCTAGGGGGGGTCAAGAGACCCAGTACTTC. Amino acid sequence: CSARGGQETQYF.

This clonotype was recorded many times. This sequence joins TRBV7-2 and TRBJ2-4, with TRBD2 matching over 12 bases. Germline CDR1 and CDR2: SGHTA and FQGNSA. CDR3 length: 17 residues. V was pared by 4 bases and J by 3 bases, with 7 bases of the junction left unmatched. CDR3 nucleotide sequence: TGTGCCAGCAGCTCCGGGACTAGCGGGCTACGCAAAAACATTCAGTACTTC. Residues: CASSSGTSGLRKNIQYF.

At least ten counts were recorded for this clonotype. In nucleotides, the CDR3 is TGCAGCGTTGAAGAATGGTCAGGGGGCGGTGAAAAACTGTTTTTT. Protein sequence: CSVEEWSGGGEKLFF. The chain has TRBV29-1 and TRBJ1-4, with 8 bases aligning to TRBD1. This CDR3 has 15 residues. Germline lookup yields CDR1 SQVTM and CDR2 ANQGSEA. Trimming took 0 bases from V and 7 from J; bases not matched to a gene: 7.

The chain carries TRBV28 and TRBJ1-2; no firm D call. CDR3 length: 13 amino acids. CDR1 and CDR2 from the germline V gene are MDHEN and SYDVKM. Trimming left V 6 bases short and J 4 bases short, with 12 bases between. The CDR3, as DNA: TGTGCCAGCAGCCTCTTTACTTCCTATGGCTACACCTTC. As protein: CASSLFTSYGYTF.

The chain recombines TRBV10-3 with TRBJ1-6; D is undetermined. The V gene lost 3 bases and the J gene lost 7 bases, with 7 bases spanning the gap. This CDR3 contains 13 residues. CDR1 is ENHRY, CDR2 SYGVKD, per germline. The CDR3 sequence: CAISDYGNSPLHF. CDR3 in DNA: TGTGCCATCAGTGATTATGGGAATTCACCCCTCCACTTT.

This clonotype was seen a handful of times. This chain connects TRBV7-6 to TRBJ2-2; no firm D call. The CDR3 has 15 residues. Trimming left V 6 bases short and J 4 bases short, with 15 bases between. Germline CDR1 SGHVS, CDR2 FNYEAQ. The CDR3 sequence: CASSRDSQSTGELFF. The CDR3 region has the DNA TGTGCCAGCAGTCGAGACTCCCAATCCACCGGGGAGCTGTTTTTT. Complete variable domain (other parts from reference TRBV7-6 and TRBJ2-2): GAGVSQSPRYKVTKRGQDVALRCDPISGHVSLYWYRQALGQGPEFLTYFNYEAQQDKSGLPNDRFSAERPEGSISTLTIQRTEQRDSAMYRCASSRDSQSTGELFFGEGSRLTVL.

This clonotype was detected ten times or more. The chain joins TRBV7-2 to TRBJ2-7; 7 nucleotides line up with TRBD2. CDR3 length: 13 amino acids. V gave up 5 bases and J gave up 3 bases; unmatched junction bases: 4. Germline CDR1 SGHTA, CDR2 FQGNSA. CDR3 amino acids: CASSLGLGYEQYF. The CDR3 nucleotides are TGTGCCAGCAGCCTAGGACTAGGCTACGAGCAGTACTTC.

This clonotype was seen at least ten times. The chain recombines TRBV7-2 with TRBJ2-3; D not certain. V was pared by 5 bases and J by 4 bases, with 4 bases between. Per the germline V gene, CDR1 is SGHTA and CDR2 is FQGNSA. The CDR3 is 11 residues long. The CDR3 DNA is TGTGCCAGCAGCCAGTCAGATACGCAGTATTTT. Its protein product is CASSQSDTQYF.

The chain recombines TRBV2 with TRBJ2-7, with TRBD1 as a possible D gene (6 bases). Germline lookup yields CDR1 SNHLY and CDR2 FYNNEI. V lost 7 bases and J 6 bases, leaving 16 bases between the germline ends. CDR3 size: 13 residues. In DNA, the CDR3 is TGTGCCAGCAAAGAACAGGGCGCGTTCGAGCAGTACTTC. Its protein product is CASKEQGAFEQYF.

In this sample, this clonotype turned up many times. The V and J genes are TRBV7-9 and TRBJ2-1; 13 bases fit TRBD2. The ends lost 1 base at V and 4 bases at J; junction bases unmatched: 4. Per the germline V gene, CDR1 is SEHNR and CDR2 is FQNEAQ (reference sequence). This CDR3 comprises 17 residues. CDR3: CASSLGTSGRLYNEQFF. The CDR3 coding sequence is TGTGCCAGCAGCTTAGGGACTAGCGGGAGACTTTACAATGAGCAGTTCTTC.

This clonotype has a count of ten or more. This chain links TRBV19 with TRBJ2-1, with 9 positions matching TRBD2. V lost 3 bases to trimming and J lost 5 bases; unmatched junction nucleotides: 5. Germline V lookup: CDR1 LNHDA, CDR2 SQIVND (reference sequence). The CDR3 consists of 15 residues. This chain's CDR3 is CASSIAGGVNNEQFF. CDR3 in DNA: TGTGCCAGTAGTATCGCGGGAGGGGTCAACAATGAGCAGTTCTTC.

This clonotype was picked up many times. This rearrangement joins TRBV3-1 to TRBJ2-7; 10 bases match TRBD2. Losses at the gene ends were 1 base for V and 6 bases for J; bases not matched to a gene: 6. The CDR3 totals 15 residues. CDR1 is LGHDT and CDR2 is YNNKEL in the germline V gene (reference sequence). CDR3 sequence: CASSQALAGVGEQYF. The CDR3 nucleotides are TGTGCCAGCAGCCAAGCCCTAGCGGGAGTAGGCGAGCAGTACTTC.

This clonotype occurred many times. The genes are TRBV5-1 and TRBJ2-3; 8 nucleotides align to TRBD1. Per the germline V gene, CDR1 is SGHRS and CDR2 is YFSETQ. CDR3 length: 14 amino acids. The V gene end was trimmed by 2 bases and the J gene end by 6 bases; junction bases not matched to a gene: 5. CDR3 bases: TGCGCCAGCAGCTTCGGACAGGGTGGTGATACGCAGTATTTT. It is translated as CASSFGQGGDTQYF.

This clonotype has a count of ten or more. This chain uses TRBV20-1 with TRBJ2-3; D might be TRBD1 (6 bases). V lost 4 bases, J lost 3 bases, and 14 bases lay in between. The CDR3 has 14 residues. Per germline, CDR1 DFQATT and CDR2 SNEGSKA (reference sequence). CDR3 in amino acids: CSAKRGTGTDTQYF. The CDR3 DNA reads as TGCAGTGCTAAAAGGGGGACGGGAACAGATACGCAGTATTTT.

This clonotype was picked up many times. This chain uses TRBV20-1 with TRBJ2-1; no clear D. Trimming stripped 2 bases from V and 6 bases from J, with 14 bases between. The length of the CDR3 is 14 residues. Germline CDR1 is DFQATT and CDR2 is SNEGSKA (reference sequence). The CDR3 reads CSARFGGYFNEQFF. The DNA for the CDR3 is TGCAGTGCTAGATTCGGTGGCTATTTCAATGAGCAGTTCTTC.

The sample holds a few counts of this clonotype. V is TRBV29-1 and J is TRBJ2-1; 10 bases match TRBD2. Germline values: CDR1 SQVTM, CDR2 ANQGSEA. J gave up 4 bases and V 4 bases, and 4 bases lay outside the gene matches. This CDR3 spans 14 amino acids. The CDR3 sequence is CSVARTSGYNEQFF. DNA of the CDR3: TGCAGCGTTGCGCGGACTAGCGGTTACAATGAGCAGTTCTTC.

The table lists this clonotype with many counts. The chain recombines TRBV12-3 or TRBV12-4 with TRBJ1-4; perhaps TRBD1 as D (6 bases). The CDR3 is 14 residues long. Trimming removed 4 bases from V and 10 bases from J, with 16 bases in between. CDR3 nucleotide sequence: TGTGCCAGCAGTTCCCGGGACACTAGGGGAAAACTGTTTTTT. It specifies CASSSRDTRGKLFF.